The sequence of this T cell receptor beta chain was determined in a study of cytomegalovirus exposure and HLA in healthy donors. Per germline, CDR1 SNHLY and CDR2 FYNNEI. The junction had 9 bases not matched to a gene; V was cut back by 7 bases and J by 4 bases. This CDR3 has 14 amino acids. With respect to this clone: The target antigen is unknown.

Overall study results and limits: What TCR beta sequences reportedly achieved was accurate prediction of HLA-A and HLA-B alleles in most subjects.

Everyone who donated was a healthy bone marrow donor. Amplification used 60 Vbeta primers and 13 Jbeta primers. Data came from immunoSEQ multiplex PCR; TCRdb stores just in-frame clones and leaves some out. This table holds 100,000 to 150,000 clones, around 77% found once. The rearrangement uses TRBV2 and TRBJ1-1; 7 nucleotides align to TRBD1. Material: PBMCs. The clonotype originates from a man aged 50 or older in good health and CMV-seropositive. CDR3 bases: TGTGCCAGCAATCCCACGACAGGGACCACTGAAGCTTTCTTT. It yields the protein CASNPTTGTTEAFF.